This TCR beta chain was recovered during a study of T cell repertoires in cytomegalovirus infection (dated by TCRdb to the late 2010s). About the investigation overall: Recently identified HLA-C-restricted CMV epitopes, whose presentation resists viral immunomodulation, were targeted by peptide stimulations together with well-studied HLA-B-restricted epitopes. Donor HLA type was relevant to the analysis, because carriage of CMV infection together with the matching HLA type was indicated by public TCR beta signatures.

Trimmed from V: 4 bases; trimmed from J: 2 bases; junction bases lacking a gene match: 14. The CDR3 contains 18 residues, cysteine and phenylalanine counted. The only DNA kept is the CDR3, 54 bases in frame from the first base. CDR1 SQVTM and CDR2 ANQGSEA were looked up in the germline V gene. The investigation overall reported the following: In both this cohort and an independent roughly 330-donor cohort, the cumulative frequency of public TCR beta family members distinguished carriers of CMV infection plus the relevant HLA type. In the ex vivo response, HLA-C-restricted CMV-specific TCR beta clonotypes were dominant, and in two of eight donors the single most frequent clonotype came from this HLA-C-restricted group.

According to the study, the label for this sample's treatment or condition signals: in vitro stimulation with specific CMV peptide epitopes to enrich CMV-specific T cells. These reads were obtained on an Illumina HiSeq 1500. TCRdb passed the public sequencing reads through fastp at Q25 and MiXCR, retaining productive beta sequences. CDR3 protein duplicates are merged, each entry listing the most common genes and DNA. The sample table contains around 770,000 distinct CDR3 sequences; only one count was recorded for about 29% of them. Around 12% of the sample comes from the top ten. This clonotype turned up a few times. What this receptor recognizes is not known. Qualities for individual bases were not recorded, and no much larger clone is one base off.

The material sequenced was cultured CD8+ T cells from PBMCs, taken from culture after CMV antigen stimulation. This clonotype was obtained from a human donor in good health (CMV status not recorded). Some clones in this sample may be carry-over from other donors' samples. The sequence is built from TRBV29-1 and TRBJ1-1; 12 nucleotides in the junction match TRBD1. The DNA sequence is TGCAGCGTTGTATTCGCGGGGGGGACAGGGGGCGTAAACACTGAAGCTTTCTTT. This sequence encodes CSVVFAGGTGGVNTEAFF.